The present TCR beta chain was sequenced within a study of Graves' ophthalmopathy and Graves' hyperthyroidism (dated by TCRdb to the late 2010s). For the study in its entirety: Peripheral blood was collected before any treatment was given, at the time of initial diagnosis. The study used TCR beta repertoire signatures to distinguish Graves' ophthalmopathy from Graves' hyperthyroidism and to predict progression to ophthalmopathy. In total, under 150 blood samples were TCR-sequenced: roughly 45 ophthalmopathy, approximately 80 hyperthyroidism and about 17 hyperthyroidism-to-ophthalmopathy patients. A discovery set of 100 patients (more than 40 ophthalmopathy, 60 or so stable hyperthyroidism) was enrolled to explore V-J signatures distinguishing ophthalmopathy from hyperthyroidism. For independent validation, a separate cohort was made up of 18 to 20 hyperthyroidism patients plus 17 patients who later progressed from hyperthyroidism to ophthalmopathy. T-cell repertoires of thyroid tissue and blood were compared in five or six hyperthyroidism patients. Following sample collection, hyperthyroidism patients were given methimazole at a starting dose of 30 mg daily, and ophthalmopathy patients were given high-dose intravenous methylprednisolone. For training and testing, the roughly 100 patients in the discovery cohort were randomly divided in a 7:3 ratio.

The table lists this clonotype with many counts. Its antigen is currently not known. No much larger clone is present one base from it, and per-base qualities are unavailable. Patients with ophthalmopathy had moderately to severely active disease, with a Clinical Activity Score of 3 or more, a NOSPECS grade of 4 or more, and a disease duration of less than 3 months. Patients with other autoimmune diseases, uncontrolled infections, pregnancy or lactation were excluded. Clinical symptoms, serum thyroxine, TRAb, thyroid ultrasound and orbital computed tomography formed the basis of the diagnosis. Using Ficoll-Paque density gradient centrifugation, PBMCs were isolated from about 9.4 ml of fresh peripheral blood. Total RNA was extracted with Trizol reagent and quality-checked on an Agilent 2100 Bioanalyzer. Points the paper makes about the study in general: No statistical method was used to predetermine the sample size, and group allocation was not hidden from the investigators. Among expanded thyroid clonotypes with frequency above 0.001, most also showed up in blood, which suggests that blood repertoires may reflect the thyroid immune response. In validation, the model predicted ophthalmopathy progression with about 71% sensitivity and 72.22% specificity; some 13 predicted patients were CT-confirmed with GO in a median of around 6 months. Ophthalmopathy was separated from stable hyperthyroidism by the 13-signature model with about 85% sensitivity and around 81% specificity in cross-validation and with 80%/75% in the test set.

V and J lose 5 bases and 11 bases, and a span of 12 bases separates them. CDR1 and CDR2, looked up from the germline V gene, are SNHLY and FYNNEI. The CDR3 sequence holds 11 residues, the cysteine and phenylalanine included. Only the CDR3 part of the read is kept: 33 bases, read in frame from the first base. For repertoire sequencing, the TCR beta CDR3 regions were amplified from RNA transcripts. The first round of RT-PCR was done with HTBI primers and the Qiagen OneStep RT-PCR kit, and was followed by a second round of multiplex PCR, then size selection and purification. Libraries were sequenced on an Illumina HiSeq2000 using paired-end 100 bp reads. Per the original workflow: SOAPnuke was used to process the reads, throwing out any read that had adapters, had uncalled bases, had a mean Phred below 15, or lacked an exact constant-primer or identifier match. COPE v1.2.5 was used to merge the high-quality paired reads. Each unique nucleotide sequence was defined as a clonotype, and clonotypes were aligned to IMGT TRB V, D and J references with MiTCR v1.1. Only V-J combinations with frequency above 0.0001 were analysed, covering about 99% of repertoires. For each V-J combination, a TCR clonal expansion and chaos score was defined as the ratio of F50 clonal expansion to chaos observed in the TCRdist matrix. Welch's t-statistics and random forest were used to reduce the features to some 13 V-J combinations, which were then used as input to a naive Bayes classifier. The similarity between thyroid and blood repertoires was quantified using the Morisita-Horn index. The raw public reads went through TCRdb reprocessing: fastp at Q25, MiXCR clone calling, in-frame beta chains kept. Each CDR3 protein appears once, grouped with its most common genes and DNA. These V and J calls derive from TCRdb rather than the authors' analysis. The sample table shows approximately 480,000 distinct CDR3 sequences, and approximately 14% are seen once. Of the sample, about 10% falls within the top ten clones.

The receptor comes from a woman between 25 and 40 years old with Graves' ophthalmopathy. Donor details come from another sample of the same person, matched by shared clones. The chain links TRBV2 with TRBJ1-1, with no reliable assignment of the D segment. Sequencing was carried out using blood. CDR3 protein: CASSRVTEAFF. The nucleotides read TGTGCCAGCAGTAGGGTAACGGAGGCTTTCTTT.